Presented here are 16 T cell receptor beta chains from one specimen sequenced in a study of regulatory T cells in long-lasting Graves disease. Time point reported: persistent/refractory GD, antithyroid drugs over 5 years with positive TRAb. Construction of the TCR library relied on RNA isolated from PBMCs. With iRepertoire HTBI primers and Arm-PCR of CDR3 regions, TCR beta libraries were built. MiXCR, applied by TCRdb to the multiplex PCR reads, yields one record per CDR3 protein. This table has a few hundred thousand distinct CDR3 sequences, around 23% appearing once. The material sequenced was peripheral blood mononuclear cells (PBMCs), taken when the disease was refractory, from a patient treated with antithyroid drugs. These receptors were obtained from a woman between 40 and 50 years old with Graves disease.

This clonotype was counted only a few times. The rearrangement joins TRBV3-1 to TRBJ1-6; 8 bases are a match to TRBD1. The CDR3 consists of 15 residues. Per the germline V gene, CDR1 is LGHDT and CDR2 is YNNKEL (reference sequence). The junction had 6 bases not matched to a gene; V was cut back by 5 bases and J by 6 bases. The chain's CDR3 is CASSISGQGNSPLHF. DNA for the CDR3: TGTGCCAGCAGCATCTCCGGACAGGGTAATTCACCCCTCCACTTT.

CDR3: CASSQRRTGLYGYTF. Written as DNA, the CDR3 is TGCGCCAGCAGCCAACGCCGGACAGGGCTCTATGGCTACACCTTC. This chain connects TRBV5-1 to TRBJ1-2; 8 nucleotides match TRBD1. V trimming: 4 bases; J trimming: 4 bases; junction bases outside the gene matches: 9. Germline V lookup: CDR1 SGHRS, CDR2 YFSETQ. The CDR3 covers 15 residues.

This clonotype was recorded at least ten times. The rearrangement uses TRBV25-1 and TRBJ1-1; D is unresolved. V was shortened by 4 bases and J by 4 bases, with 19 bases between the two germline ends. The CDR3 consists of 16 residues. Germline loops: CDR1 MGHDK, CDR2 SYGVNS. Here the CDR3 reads CASSARAFSVSTEAFF. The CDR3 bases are TGTGCCAGCAGTGCGCGGGCCTTCTCGGTGAGCACTGAAGCTTTCTTT. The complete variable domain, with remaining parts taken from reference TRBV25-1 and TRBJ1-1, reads EADIYQTPRYLVIGTGKKITLECSQTMGHDKMYWYQQDPGMELHLIHYSYGVNSTEKGDLSSESTVSRIRTEHFPLTLESARPSHTSQYLCASSARAFSVSTEAFFGQGTRLTVV.

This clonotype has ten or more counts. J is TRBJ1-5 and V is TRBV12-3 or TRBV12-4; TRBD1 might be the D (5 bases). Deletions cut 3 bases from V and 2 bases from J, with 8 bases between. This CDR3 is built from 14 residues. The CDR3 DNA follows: TGTGCCAGCAGTTTGAGGGGACGCAATCAGCCCCAGCATTTT. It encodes CASSLRGRNQPQHF.

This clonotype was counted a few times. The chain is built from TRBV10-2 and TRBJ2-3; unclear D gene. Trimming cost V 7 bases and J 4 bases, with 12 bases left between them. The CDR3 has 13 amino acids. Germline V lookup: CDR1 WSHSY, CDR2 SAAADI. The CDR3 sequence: CASIGRVPDTQYF. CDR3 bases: TGCGCCAGCATTGGCCGAGTCCCAGATACGCAGTATTTT.

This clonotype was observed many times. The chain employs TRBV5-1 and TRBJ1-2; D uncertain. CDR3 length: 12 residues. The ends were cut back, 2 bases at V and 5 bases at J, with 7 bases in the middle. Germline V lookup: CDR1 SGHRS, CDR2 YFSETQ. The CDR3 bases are TGCGCCAGCAGCTTTGGAGAATATGGCTACACCTTC. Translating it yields CASSFGEYGYTF. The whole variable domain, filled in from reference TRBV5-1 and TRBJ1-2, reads KAGVTQTPRYLIKTRGQQVTLSCSPISGHRSVSWYQQTPGQGLQFLFEYFSETQRNKGNFPGRFSGRQFSNSRSEMNVSTLELGDSALYLCASSFGEYGYTFGSGTRLTVV.

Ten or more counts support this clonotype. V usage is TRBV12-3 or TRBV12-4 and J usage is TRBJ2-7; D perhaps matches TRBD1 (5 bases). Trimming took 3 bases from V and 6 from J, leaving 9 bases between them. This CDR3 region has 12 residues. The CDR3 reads CASSFQGGEQYF. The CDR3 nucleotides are TGTGCCAGCAGTTTCCAGGGCGGCGAGCAGTACTTC.

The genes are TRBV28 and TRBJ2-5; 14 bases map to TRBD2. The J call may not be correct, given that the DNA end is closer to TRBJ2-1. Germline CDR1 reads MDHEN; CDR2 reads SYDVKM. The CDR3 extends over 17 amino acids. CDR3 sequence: CASSSGLAGGDGNEQFF. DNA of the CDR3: TGTGCCAGCAGCTCCGGACTAGCGGGAGGAGACGGGAATGAGCAGTTCTTC.

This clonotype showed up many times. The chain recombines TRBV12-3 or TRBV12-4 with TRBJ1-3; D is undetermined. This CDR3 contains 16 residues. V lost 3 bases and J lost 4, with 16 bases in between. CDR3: CASSLKVIPLGNTIYF. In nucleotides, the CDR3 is TGTGCCAGCAGTTTGAAGGTTATCCCTTTAGGAAACACCATATATTTT.

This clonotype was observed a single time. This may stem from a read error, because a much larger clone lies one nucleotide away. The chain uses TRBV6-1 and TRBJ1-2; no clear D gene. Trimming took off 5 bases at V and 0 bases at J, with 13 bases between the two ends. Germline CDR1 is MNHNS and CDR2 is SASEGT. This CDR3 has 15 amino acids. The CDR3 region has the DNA TGTGCCAGCAGTCCCCCGGGCAGGACTAACTATGGCTACACCTTC. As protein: CASSPPGRTNYGYTF.

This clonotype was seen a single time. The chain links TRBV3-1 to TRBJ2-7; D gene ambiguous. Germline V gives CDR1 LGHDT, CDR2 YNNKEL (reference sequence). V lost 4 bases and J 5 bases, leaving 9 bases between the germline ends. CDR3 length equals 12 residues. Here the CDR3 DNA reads TGTGCCAGCAGCCGGGTTCTTAACGAGCAGTACTTC. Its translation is CASSRVLNEQYF.

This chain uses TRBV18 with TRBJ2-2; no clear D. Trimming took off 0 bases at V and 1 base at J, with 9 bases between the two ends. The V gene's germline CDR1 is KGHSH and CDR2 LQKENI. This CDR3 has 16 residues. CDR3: CASSPPRGKNTGELFF. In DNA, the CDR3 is TGTGCCAGCTCACCACCTCGAGGCAAGAACACCGGGGAGCTGTTTTTT.

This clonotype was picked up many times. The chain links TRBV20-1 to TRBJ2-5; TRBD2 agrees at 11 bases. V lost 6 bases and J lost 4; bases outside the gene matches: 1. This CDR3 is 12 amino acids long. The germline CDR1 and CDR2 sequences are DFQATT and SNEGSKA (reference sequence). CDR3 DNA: TGCAGTGCCGGACTAGCGGGAGAGACCCAGTACTTC. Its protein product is CSAGLAGETQYF.

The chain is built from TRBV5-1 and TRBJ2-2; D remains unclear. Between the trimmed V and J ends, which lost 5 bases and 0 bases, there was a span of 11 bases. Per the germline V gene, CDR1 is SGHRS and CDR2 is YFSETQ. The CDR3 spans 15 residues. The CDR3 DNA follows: TGCGCCAGCAGTTGGGTGAACGCGAACACCGGGGAGCTGTTTTTT. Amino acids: CASSWVNANTGELFF.

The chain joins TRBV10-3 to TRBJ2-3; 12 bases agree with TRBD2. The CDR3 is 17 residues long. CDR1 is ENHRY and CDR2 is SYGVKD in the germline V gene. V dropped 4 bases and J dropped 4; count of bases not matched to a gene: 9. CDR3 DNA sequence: TGTGCCATCAGTGGGATCGGTCTAGCGGGAGGGTCAGATACGCAGTATTTT. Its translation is CAISGIGLAGGSDTQYF.

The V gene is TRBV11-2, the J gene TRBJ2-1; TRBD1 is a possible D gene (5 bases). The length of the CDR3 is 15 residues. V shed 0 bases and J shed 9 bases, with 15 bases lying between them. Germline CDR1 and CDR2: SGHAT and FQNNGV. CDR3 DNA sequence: TGTGCCAGCAGCTTAGATCGTAAGGACACCCTTGAGCAGTTCTTC. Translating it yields CASSLDRKDTLEQFF.